Listed here are 24 T cell receptor beta chains from one sample, sequenced in a study of CD8+ T cells in alopecia areata. Treatment specified: oral pan-JAK inhibitor, 5-10 mg twice daily. cDNA serving as the sequencing template came from extracted, reverse transcribed RNA. Sequenced by immunoSEQ multiplex PCR; TCRdb stores in-frame clones only, minus some. The table lists a few hundred thousand clones, around two fifths of them singletons. The sample here was CD4+ T cells sorted from blood, taken at approximately week 30, from a patient treated with tofacitinib. Receptors originate from a human donor with alopecia areata.

This clone has a handful of counts. This sequence joins TRBV5-1 and TRBJ2-7; 7 nucleotides align to TRBD1. The CDR3 spans 15 residues. V shed 4 bases and J 0 bases; nucleotides not matched to a gene: 7. From germline, CDR1 is SGHRS and CDR2 YFSETQ. The CDR3 nucleotides read TGCGCCAGCAGCCAAGGGGGCGCCGGCTCCTACGAGCAGTACTTC. Translation: CASSQGGAGSYEQYF.

This clone was found once. The V and J genes are TRBV6-5 and TRBJ1-1; D unresolved. Germline V CDR1 and CDR2: MNHEY, SVGAGI. The CDR3 consists of 12 residues. The V end lost 6 bases, the J end lost 11 bases, and 16 bases lay between the germline ends. The CDR3 reads CASSGNGRPAFF. DNA for the CDR3: TGTGCCAGCAGCGGGAATGGGAGGCCTGCTTTCTTT.

The table lists this clone with a few counts. The chain is built from TRBV13 and TRBJ2-3, with D uncertain. The CDR3 is made up of 14 amino acids. Germline V lookup: CDR1 PRHDT, CDR2 FYEKMQ (reference sequence). Between the trimmed V and J ends, which lost 3 bases and 2 bases, there was a span of 9 bases. CDR3 amino acids: CASSFRGVTDTQYF. DNA of the CDR3: TGTGCCAGCAGCTTCCGTGGAGTCACAGATACGCAGTATTTT.

The chain couples TRBV25-1 to TRBJ2-5; 9 bases are shared with TRBD1. The V and J ends lost 3 bases and 5 bases, in that order; junction bases with no gene match: 7. This CDR3 has 15 residues. The germline V gene has CDR1 MGHDK and CDR2 SYGVNS. This chain's CDR3 is CASSETQGAMETQYF. For the CDR3, the DNA is TGTGCCAGCAGTGAGACACAGGGGGCGATGGAGACCCAGTACTTC.

This clone has only a few counts. The rearrangement uses TRBV9 and TRBJ2-5, with TRBD1 matching over 8 bases. The end of the DNA aligns better with TRBJ2-7, so the J call may be wrong. Germline loops: CDR1 SGDLS, CDR2 YYNGEE. This CDR3 contains 14 residues. The CDR3 DNA is TGTGCCAGCAGCCTTTCGACAGGGGTGCACGAGCAGTACTTC. Translation gives CASSLSTGVHEQYF.

This clone appeared a few times. Distinct nucleotide sequences in the sample also encode this CDR3. The J gene is TRBJ2-3, the V gene TRBV7-8; unclear D gene. The CDR3 totals 14 residues. The V gene's germline CDR1 is SGHVS and CDR2 FQNEAQ. V shed 6 bases and J shed 3 bases, with 13 bases lying between them. The CDR3 DNA is TGTGCCAGCAGTCTAAACTTCGGGACAGATACGCAGTATTTT. It translates to CASSLNFGTDTQYF.

This clone was recorded only once. The CDR3 is CSSRWMGPNTEAFF. CDR3 coding DNA: TGCAGCTCCCGTTGGATGGGGCCGAACACTGAAGCTTTCTTT. The rearrangement uses TRBV29-1 and TRBJ1-1, with TRBD1 as a possible D gene (5 bases). Trimming pared 8 bases from V and 1 base from J, leaving 17 bases between. The germline gives CDR1 SQVTM, CDR2 ANQGSEA. The CDR3 extends over 14 amino acids.

The chain combines TRBV15 with TRBJ2-2, with no clear D. Germline V gene lookup returns CDR1 LNHNV and CDR2 YYDKDF (reference sequence). This CDR3 region has 13 residues. The ends were cut back, 0 bases at V and 6 bases at J, with 5 bases in the middle. As DNA, the CDR3 is TGTGCCACCAGCAGAGACGGGTCCGGGGAGCTGTTTTTT. The encoded protein is CATSRDGSGELFF.

The chain couples TRBV6-5 to TRBJ1-2, with D possibly matching TRBD1 (5 bases). Germline V gives CDR1 MNHEY, CDR2 SVGAGI. This CDR3 is built from 15 residues. V dropped 10 bases and J dropped 6 bases, with 24 bases sitting between them. CDR3 sequence reads: CAISPGTATSDGYTF. The CDR3 DNA reads TGTGCCATCAGCCCCGGGACGGCTACATCCGATGGCTACACCTTC.

The chain employs TRBV7-9 and TRBJ1-2; TRBD1 is a possible D gene (5 bases). The CDR3 spans 12 residues. V was trimmed by 5 bases and J by 8 bases, leaving 12 bases between them. Germline values: CDR1 SEHNR, CDR2 FQNEAQ (reference sequence). The CDR3 here is CASSVEGLGYTF. CDR3 nucleotides: TGTGCCAGCAGCGTAGAGGGGTTAGGCTACACCTTC.

The rearrangement uses TRBV7-9 and TRBJ1-2; 7 bases match TRBD1. The CDR3 runs to 13 residues. V was pared by 1 base and J by 9 bases, with 5 bases of the junction left unmatched. Germline CDR1 SEHNR, CDR2 FQNEAQ (reference sequence). In DNA form, the CDR3 reads TGTGCCAGCAGCTTAGGACAGGGAGGACGCTACACCTTC. Amino acid sequence: CASSLGQGGRYTF.

The V gene is TRBV27, the J gene TRBJ1-5; 9 positions agree with TRBD1. The CDR3 contains 16 residues. V shed 5 bases and J 0 bases; nucleotides not matched to a gene: 5. The germline V gene has CDR1 MNHEY and CDR2 SMNVEV (reference sequence). CDR3 in DNA: TGTGCCAGCAGTGCCGGACAGGGGATTAGCAATCAGCCCCAGCATTTT. It specifies CASSAGQGISNQPQHF.

CDR3: CAWSVLRRDNSPLHF. CDR3 bases: TGTGCCTGGAGTGTATTACGGAGAGATAATTCACCCCTCCACTTT. V and J are TRBV30 and TRBJ1-6; no reliable D call. V was shortened by 0 bases and J by 5 bases, with 11 bases between the two germline ends. The CDR3 spans 15 residues. The germline V gene has CDR1 GTSNPN and CDR2 SVGIG (reference sequence).

The J gene is TRBJ2-7, the V gene TRBV30, with 9 bases fitting TRBD1. CDR3 length: 14 residues. Germline CDR1 and CDR2: GTSNPN and SVGIG (reference sequence). J lost 3 bases, V lost 5 bases, and 8 bases had no gene match. The CDR3 sequence: CAWGKMTGGYEQYF. The CDR3 DNA is TGTGCCTGGGGGAAAATGACAGGGGGCTACGAGCAGTACTTC.

The chain has TRBV2 and TRBJ1-2, with 7 bases that match TRBD1. Trimming at V came to 7 bases and at J to 3 bases, leaving 5 bases not matched to a gene. CDR1 and CDR2 from the germline V gene are SNHLY and FYNNEI. The CDR3 consists of 13 residues. The CDR3 region has the DNA TGTGCCAGCAAAAAGGGGGCGTACTATGGCTACACCTTC. This encodes CASKKGAYYGYTF.

This clone appeared a single time. The chain is built from TRBV4-1 and TRBJ1-2; 7 bases match TRBD1. Germline lookup yields CDR1 MGHRA and CDR2 YSYEKL. V was pared by 1 base and J by 2 bases, with 4 bases of the junction left unmatched. The length of the CDR3 is 15 residues. For the CDR3, the DNA is TGCGCCAGCAGCCAAGGACAGGGTTTCAACTATGGCTACACCTTC. It is translated as CASSQGQGFNYGYTF.

In this sample, this clone turned up a few times. The V gene is TRBV25-1, the J gene TRBJ2-7; 8 bases line up with TRBD1. CDR3 size: 15 residues. Germline CDR1 is MGHDK and CDR2 is SYGVNS. J gave up 3 bases and V 2 bases, and 6 bases lay outside the gene matches. The CDR3 nucleotides are TGTGCCAGCAGTGAAGTAGGGGACAGGCACTACGAGCAGTACTTC. Its protein is CASSEVGDRHYEQYF.

The rearrangement uses TRBV6-6 and TRBJ1-2; 9 bases agree with TRBD1. Germline values: CDR1 MNHNY, CDR2 SVGAGI (reference sequence). V shed 7 bases and J 7 bases; nucleotides not matched to a gene: 10. CDR3 size: 14 residues. CDR3 bases: TGTGCCAGCATGACGGACAGGGGATCCGCTGGCTACACCTTC. Its translation: CASMTDRGSAGYTF.

The chain joins TRBV10-2 to TRBJ2-7; 9 bases map to TRBD1. J gave up 5 bases and V 8 bases, and 10 bases lay outside the gene matches. This CDR3 has 14 residues. Germline CDR1 and CDR2: WSHSY and SAAADI. The CDR3 reads CASSSGTGRNEQYF. The CDR3 region has the DNA TGCGCCAGCTCCTCCGGGACAGGGAGGAACGAGCAGTACTTC.

V and J are TRBV29-1 and TRBJ1-1, with TRBD1 matching 8 bases. J gave up 1 base and V 5 bases, and 6 bases lay outside the gene matches. Germline V lookup: CDR1 SQVTM, CDR2 ANQGSEA. The CDR3 extends over 14 amino acids. CDR3 DNA sequence: TGCAGCGTTCAGATAGGACAGGGGAACACTGAAGCTTTCTTT. Translated, it gives CSVQIGQGNTEAFF.

This clone was seen at least ten times. CDR3 nucleotide sequence: TGCGCCAGCAGCCCCCCGGGACAGGGGGCGACCGGGGAGCTGTTTTTT. Translating it yields CASSPPGQGATGELFF. V and J are TRBV4-1 and TRBJ2-2; TRBD1 aligns across 12 bases. V dropped 4 bases and J dropped 5; count of bases not matched to a gene: 5. Germline V CDR1 and CDR2: MGHRA, YSYEKL. CDR3 length: 16 amino acids.

The chain has TRBV9 and TRBJ1-1; the match to TRBD1 covers 7 bases. CDR3 length equals 14 residues. Losses at the gene ends were 4 bases for V and 11 bases for J; bases not matched to a gene: 14. Germline V gene lookup returns CDR1 SGDLS and CDR2 YYNGEE. This CDR3 is CASSPGQDHLEAFF. CDR3 bases: TGTGCCAGCAGCCCCGGACAGGACCATCTAGAGGCTTTCTTT.

This clone was counted only a few times. The chain recombines TRBV2 with TRBJ2-6, with 10 bases matching TRBD1. The germline V gene has CDR1 SNHLY and CDR2 FYNNEI. The CDR3 has 16 residues. Trimming cost V 9 bases and J 0 bases; bases outside gene matches: 5. DNA of the CDR3: TGTGCCAGAGACAGGGGGCTGAACTCTGGGGCCAACGTCCTGACTTTC. It is translated as CARDRGLNSGANVLTF.

The chain uses TRBV6-6 and TRBJ2-1, with 7 bases fitting TRBD2. Germline V lookup: CDR1 MNHNY, CDR2 SVGAGI (reference sequence). There are 13 residues in the CDR3. Trimming cost V 6 bases and J 2 bases; bases outside gene matches: 1. CDR3 sequence (DNA): TGTGCCAGCAGCGGACTAGCCTACAATGAGCAGTTCTTC. It is translated as CASSGLAYNEQFF.